The 23 T cell receptor beta chains below come from one sample, sequenced in a study of vaccination and CD4 T cells after COVID-19. Oncomine TCR Beta short-read sequencing was applied to DNA from cultured CD4+ T cells. TCRdb processed the PCR reads anew with MiXCR; each CDR3 protein has one entry. This sample has almost 20,000 distinct CDR3 sequences, with around 40% found just once. No cognate antigen is known for these TCRs. Treatment in this sample: roughly ten-day PBMC culture with coronavirus spike peptide pools or control peptides (ViraFEST assay). This specimen was CD4+ T cells from blood, cultured in vitro, taken before SARS-CoV-2 vaccination. The receptor source for this set is a human donor who received a COVID-19 vaccine.

The V call is TRBV6-4, the J call TRBJ1-1; D not resolved. The CDR3 runs to 13 residues. Looked up from germline, CDR1 is MRHNA and CDR2 is SNTAGT. V was trimmed by 4 bases and J by 4 bases, leaving 10 bases between them. The CDR3 loop is CASSVREGTEAFF. The CDR3 bases are TGTGCCAGCAGTGTACGGGAGGGCACTGAAGCTTTCTTT.

V usage is TRBV7-9 and J usage is TRBJ2-1; 8 bases are shared with TRBD1. Trimming removed 2 bases from V and 7 bases from J; junction bases left unmatched: 4. The CDR3 spans 14 residues. Per germline, CDR1 SEHNR and CDR2 FQNEAQ (reference sequence). In nucleotides, the CDR3 is TGTGCCAGCAGCTTAAAGGACAGGGCGAATGAGCAGTTCTTC. This codes for CASSLKDRANEQFF.

This clonotype was recorded a few times. This chain uses TRBV25-1 with TRBJ1-1, with 9 bases fitting TRBD1. The germline V gene has CDR1 MGHDK and CDR2 SYGVNS. The ends lost 3 bases at V and 6 bases at J; junction bases unmatched: 5. The CDR3 has 14 residues. The CDR3 sequence: CASSDSGQGSEAFF. The CDR3 region has the DNA TGTGCCAGCAGTGATTCGGGACAGGGTTCTGAAGCTTTCTTT.

This rearrangement joins TRBV6-1 to TRBJ1-2; D ambiguous. CDR3 size: 13 residues. CDR1 MNHNS and CDR2 SASEGT come from the germline V gene. With 6 bases removed from V and 1 base from J, the gap between germline ends came to 9 bases. CDR3 residues: CASSLTNNYGYTF. The DNA of the CDR3 is TGTGCCAGCAGCCTGACGAATAACTATGGCTACACCTTC.

The rearrangement joins TRBV2 to TRBJ1-2, with D hard to call. This CDR3 has 14 residues. Deletions cut 6 bases from V and 0 bases from J, with 11 bases between. Germline V gene data show CDR1 as SNHLY and CDR2 as FYNNEI. The CDR3 reads CASRELRTNYGYTF. The DNA of the CDR3 is TGTGCCAGCAGGGAACTCAGGACTAACTATGGCTACACCTTC. Full variable domain (missing parts from reference TRBV2 and TRBJ1-2): EPEVTQTPSHQVTQMGQEVILRCVPISNHLYFYWYRQILGQKVEFLVSFYNNEISEKSEIFDDQFSVERPDGSNFTLKIRSTKLEDSAMYFCASRELRTNYGYTFGSGTRLTVV.

This clonotype has more than one count but fewer than ten. The gene calls are TRBV15 and TRBJ2-4; TRBD2 might be the D (5 bases). CDR1 and CDR2 (germline): LNHNV, YYDKDF (reference sequence). The CDR3 sequence is 17 residues long. V was pared by 3 bases and J by 1 base, with 16 bases between. The CDR3 spells CATSSEGVDYAKNIQYF. CDR3 nucleotides: TGTGCCACCAGCAGCGAAGGTGTTGACTACGCCAAAAACATTCAGTACTTC. The full variable domain, rest sourced from reference TRBV15 and TRBJ2-4, is DAMVIQNPRYQVTQFGKPVTLSCSQTLNHNVMYWYQQKSSQAPKLLFHYYDKDFNNEADTPDNFQSRRPNTSFCFLDIRSPGLGDTAMYLCATSSEGVDYAKNIQYFGAGTRLSVL.

DNA for the CDR3: TGCAGTGCAGTAGTTTTGGGTTATGAGCAGTTCTTC. Translation: CSAVVLGYEQFF. The chain uses TRBV20-1 and TRBJ2-1; D is ambiguous. The V end lost 6 bases, the J end lost 8 bases, and 14 bases lay between the germline ends. The CDR3 is 12 residues long. The germline CDR1 and CDR2 sequences are DFQATT and SNEGSKA (reference sequence).

A single count supports this clonotype. The chain has TRBV12-3 or TRBV12-4 and TRBJ1-3, with D hard to call. Trimming removed 3 bases from V and 11 bases from J, with 14 bases in between. CDR3 length: 13 residues. In DNA, the CDR3 is TGTGCCAGCAGTTTCGATTACCTGAGGGCCATATATTTT. Protein sequence: CASSFDYLRAIYF.

The chain joins TRBV24-1 to TRBJ2-3; the D gene is possibly TRBD2 (5 bases). Per germline, CDR1 KGHDR and CDR2 SFDVKD. The CDR3 has 15 residues. Deletions cut 5 bases from V and 7 bases from J, with 18 bases between. The CDR3 nucleotides are TGTGCCACCAGTGCACGGGGTGATTTTTTGAATACGCAGTATTTT. Its protein product is CATSARGDFLNTQYF.

The V and J genes are TRBV5-1 and TRBJ2-7; no firm D call. Trimming took 0 bases from V and 5 from J, leaving 12 bases between them. The CDR3 consists of 14 residues. Germline V gives CDR1 SGHRS, CDR2 YFSETQ. The CDR3 nucleotides are TGCGCCAGCAGCTTGGAACGGTCATCGAACGAGCAGTACTTC. Its translation: CASSLERSSNEQYF. The entire variable domain, with the rest obtained from reference TRBV5-1 and TRBJ2-7, is as follows: KAGVTQTPRYLIKTRGQQVTLSCSPISGHRSVSWYQQTPGQGLQFLFEYFSETQRNKGNFPGRFSGRQFSNSRSEMNVSTLELGDSALYLCASSLERSSNEQYFGPGTRLTVT.

CDR3 sequence: CSVERTRETQYF. The CDR3 DNA is TGCAGCGTTGAACGGACCCGGGAGACCCAGTACTTC. The gene calls are TRBV29-1 and TRBJ2-5; D gene unclear. V shed 2 bases and J shed 5 bases, with 9 bases lying between them. The germline V gene encodes CDR1 SQVTM and CDR2 ANQGSEA. The CDR3 extends over 12 amino acids.

This clonotype was found a few times. The chain has TRBV15 and TRBJ2-1; perhaps TRBD1 as D (5 bases). The CDR3 runs to 15 residues. The germline V gene encodes CDR1 LNHNV and CDR2 YYDKDF (reference sequence). Trimming took off 0 bases at V and 9 bases at J, with 15 bases between the two ends. In nucleotides, the CDR3 is TGTGCCACCAGCAGAGATACTCAGGGATTGCGTGAGCAGTTCTTC. The encoded protein is CATSRDTQGLREQFF.

The chain links TRBV12-3 or TRBV12-4 to TRBJ1-2; 7 bases map to TRBD1. The CDR3 runs 12 residues. J gave up 4 bases and V 6 bases, and 2 bases lay outside the gene matches. CDR3 amino acids: CASSGDSYGYTF. As DNA, the CDR3 is TGTGCCAGCAGCGGGGACAGCTATGGCTACACCTTC.

V and J are TRBV2 and TRBJ2-3, with 9 positions matching TRBD1. The V segment lost 8 bases and the J segment 5 bases; nucleotides outside the gene matches: 5. Germline CDR1 and CDR2: SNHLY and FYNNEI. The CDR3 runs 13 residues. The CDR3 loop reads CASHRGREDTQYF. In DNA, the CDR3 is TGTGCCAGCCACAGGGGGCGGGAAGATACGCAGTATTTT.

The V gene is TRBV7-3, the J gene TRBJ2-1, with 15 bases aligning to TRBD2. The length of the CDR3 is 15 residues. V lost 4 bases to trimming and J lost 9 bases; unmatched junction nucleotides: 4. The germline V gene encodes CDR1 SGHTA and CDR2 FQGTGA. CDR3 sequence (DNA): TGTGCCAGCAGCTCCGGACTAGCGGGGGGGCGTGAGCAGTTCTTC. Amino acid sequence: CASSSGLAGGREQFF.

The V call is TRBV2, the J call TRBJ1-2, with D maybe TRBD1 (6 bases). Germline V gives CDR1 SNHLY, CDR2 FYNNEI. CDR3 length: 14 amino acids. Trimming pared 7 bases from V and 4 bases from J, leaving 16 bases between. CDR3 sequence (DNA): TGTGCCAGCACGGAAACAGGGAGTGGCTATGGCTACACCTTC. This translates into CASTETGSGYGYTF.

In regard to this clonotype: At one boundary the junction diverges from the germline segment, which might be a read error. The chain uses TRBV10-2 and TRBJ1-1; a weak D match, TRBD1 (5 bases). This CDR3 comprises 12 residues. The V gene's germline CDR1 is WSHSY and CDR2 SAAADI. The CDR3 DNA sequence: TGCGCCAGCAGTGCCTGGACGGCAGAGGGGAAATTT. Protein: CASSAWTAEGKF.

For the CDR3, the DNA is TGCGCCAGCAGCCCTATCGTACAGGGTAATTCACCCCTCCACTTT. Translating gives CASSPIVQGNSPLHF. J is TRBJ1-6 and V is TRBV4-1; D is possibly TRBD1 (6 bases). Germline V lookup: CDR1 MGHRA, CDR2 YSYEKL. The CDR3 length is 15 residues. V was cut by 4 bases and J by 6 bases, with 13 bases left in between.

This chain uses TRBV11-2 with TRBJ2-3; no clear D. In germline, CDR1 is SGHAT, CDR2 FQNNGV. The CDR3 sequence is 15 residues long. V was trimmed by 0 bases and J by 2 bases, leaving 9 bases between them. CDR3 sequence: CASSLDSGYTDTQYF. CDR3 coding DNA: TGTGCCAGCAGCTTAGACTCCGGTTACACAGATACGCAGTATTTT.

V usage is TRBV7-6 and J usage is TRBJ2-5; D may be TRBD2 (6 bases). Per the germline V gene, CDR1 is SGHVS and CDR2 is FNYEAQ. V gave up 5 bases and J gave up 1 base, with 20 bases separating them. The CDR3 is made up of 17 amino acids. The CDR3 loop is CASSAVGGAALQETQYF. CDR3 sequence (DNA): TGTGCCAGCAGCGCCGTGGGCGGGGCGGCACTCCAAGAGACCCAGTACTTC. Based on the CDR3 plus reference TRBV7-6 and TRBJ2-5, the full variable domain is GAGVSQSPRYKVTKRGQDVALRCDPISGHVSLYWYRQALGQGPEFLTYFNYEAQQDKSGLPNDRFSAERPEGSISTLTIQRTEQRDSAMYRCASSAVGGAALQETQYFGPGTRLLVL.

Here the CDR3 DNA reads TGCAGTACGGATCGGCAGGGCTACACTGAAGCTTTCTTT. Encoded protein: CSTDRQGYTEAFF. The chain links TRBV20-1 to TRBJ1-1; D is possibly TRBD1 (5 bases). This CDR3 region has 13 residues. V gave up 8 bases and J gave up 3 bases, with 16 bases separating them. CDR1 is DFQATT and CDR2 is SNEGSKA in the germline V gene (reference sequence).

Turning to this clonotype: Compared with germline, one end of the junction differs, possibly owing to a read error. This rearrangement joins TRBV6-1 to TRBJ2-1; D not certain. The CDR3 has 15 amino acids. Germline CDR1 reads MNHNS; CDR2 reads SASEGT. This CDR3 reads CASREDLSSYNEQFF. CDR3 coding DNA: TGTGCCAGCAGAGAAGACTTGTCCTCCTACAATGAGCAGTTCTTC.

This clonotype was observed a handful of times. The chain combines TRBV30 with TRBJ2-5; D is undetermined. The germline CDR1 and CDR2 sequences are GTSNPN and SVGIG (reference sequence). The CDR3 totals 10 residues. V was shortened by 7 bases and J by 5 bases, with 8 bases between the two germline ends. The CDR3 DNA reads TGTGCCTTTGGATTGGAGACCCAGTACTTC. This encodes CAFGLETQYF.